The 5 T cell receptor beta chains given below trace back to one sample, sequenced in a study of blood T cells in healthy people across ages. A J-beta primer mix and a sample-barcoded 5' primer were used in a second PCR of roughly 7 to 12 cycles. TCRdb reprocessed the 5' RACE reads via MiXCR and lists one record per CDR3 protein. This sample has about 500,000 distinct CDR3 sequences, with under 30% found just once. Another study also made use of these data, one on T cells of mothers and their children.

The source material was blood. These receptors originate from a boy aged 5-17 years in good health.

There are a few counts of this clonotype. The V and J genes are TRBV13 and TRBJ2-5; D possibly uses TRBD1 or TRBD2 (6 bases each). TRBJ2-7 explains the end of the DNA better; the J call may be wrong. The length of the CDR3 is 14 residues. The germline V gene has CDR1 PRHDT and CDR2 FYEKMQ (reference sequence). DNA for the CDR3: TGTGCCAGCAGGGTCCGGGGGCGCCCCTACGAGCAGTACTTC. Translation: CASRVRGRPYEQYF.

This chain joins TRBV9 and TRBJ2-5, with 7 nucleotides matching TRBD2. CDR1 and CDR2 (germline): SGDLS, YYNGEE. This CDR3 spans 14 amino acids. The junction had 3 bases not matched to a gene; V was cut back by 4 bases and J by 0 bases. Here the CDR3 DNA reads TGTGCCAGCAGCTTTCGGGGGGACCAAGAGACCCAGTACTTC. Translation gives CASSFRGDQETQYF.

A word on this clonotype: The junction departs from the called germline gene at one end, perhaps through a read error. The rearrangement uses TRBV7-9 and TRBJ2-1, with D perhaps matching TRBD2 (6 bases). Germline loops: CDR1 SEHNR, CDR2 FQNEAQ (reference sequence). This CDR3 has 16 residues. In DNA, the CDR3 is TGTGCCAACAGCCCAAGGGACTCTTTCAGTTACAATGAGCAGTTCTTC. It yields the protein CANSPRDSFSYNEQFF.

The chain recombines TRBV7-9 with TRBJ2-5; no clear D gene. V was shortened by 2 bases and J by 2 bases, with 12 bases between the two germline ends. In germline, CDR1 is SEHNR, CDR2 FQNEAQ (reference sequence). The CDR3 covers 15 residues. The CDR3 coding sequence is TGTGCCAGCAGCTTACGGATGGGCGTTCAAGAGACCCAGTACTTC. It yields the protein CASSLRMGVQETQYF.

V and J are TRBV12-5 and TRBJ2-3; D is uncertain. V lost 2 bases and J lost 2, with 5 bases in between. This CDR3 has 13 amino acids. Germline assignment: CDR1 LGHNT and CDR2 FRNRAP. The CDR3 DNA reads TGTGCTAGTGGTTTGACCAACACAGATACGCAGTATTTT. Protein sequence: CASGLTNTDTQYF.